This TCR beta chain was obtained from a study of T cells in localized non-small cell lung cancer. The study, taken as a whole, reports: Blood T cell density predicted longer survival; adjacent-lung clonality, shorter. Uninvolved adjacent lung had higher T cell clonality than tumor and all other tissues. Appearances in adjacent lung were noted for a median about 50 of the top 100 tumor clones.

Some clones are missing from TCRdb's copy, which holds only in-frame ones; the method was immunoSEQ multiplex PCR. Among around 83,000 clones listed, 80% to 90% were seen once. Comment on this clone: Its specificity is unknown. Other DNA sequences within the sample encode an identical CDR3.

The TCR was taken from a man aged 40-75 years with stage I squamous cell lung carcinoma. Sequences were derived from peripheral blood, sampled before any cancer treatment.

For the CDR3, the DNA is TGTGCCAGCAGCTTAGGTCAGAACACTGAAGCTTTCTTT. Protein: CASSLGQNTEAFF. The V and J genes are TRBV7-9 and TRBJ1-1, with unresolved D. Germline V lookup: CDR1 SEHNR, CDR2 FQNEAQ (reference sequence). This CDR3 is built from 13 residues. V was shortened by 1 base and J by 1 base, with 4 bases between the two germline ends.